This T cell receptor beta chain was identified during a study of blood T cell repertoires in COVID-19. At the level of the study: COVID-19 samples, acute and convalescent, were from the United States, Italy and Spain. PBMCs, B-cell-depleted T cells, or T cells provided the cDNA or gDNA that made up the material.

Authors' analysis steps: Cell counts per sample came from amplifying reference gene primers. Data came from immunoSEQ multiplex PCR; TCRdb stores just in-frame clones and leaves some out. V and J calls plus clone size are reproduced from that table; the DNA served to infer D and trimming. Among about 65,000 clones, about 81% were seen once, and the ten largest hold about 15%. Sequencing was performed on peripheral blood. This receptor was identified in an elderly man with acute or convalescent COVID-19.

CDR3 in amino acids: CASSLRTSGSYNEQFF. The CDR3, as DNA: TGTGCCAGCTCACTCAGAACTTCGGGCTCCTACAATGAGCAGTTCTTC. V gene TRBV18 combines with J gene TRBJ2-1; D ambiguous. V dropped 4 bases and J dropped 0 bases, with 13 bases sitting between them. In germline, CDR1 is KGHSH, CDR2 LQKENI. There are 16 residues in the CDR3.